Shown below are 28 T cell receptor beta chains from a single sample sequenced in a study of control samples from healthy donors and cancer patients. This table comes from immunoSEQ multiplex PCR, and its TCRdb copy is limited to in-frame clones, with some not included. Of tens of thousands of clones in the sample, roughly 93% were seen once. The sample taken for sequencing was blood. The receptors derive from a woman aged 30 to 39 in good health.

The chain joins TRBV6-5 to TRBJ2-3; D is perhaps TRBD2 (5 bases). Trimming took 6 bases from V and 9 from J, leaving 19 bases between them. The CDR3 consists of 14 residues. Looked up from germline, CDR1 is MNHEY and CDR2 is SVGAGI. For the CDR3, the DNA is TGTGCCAGCAGGACTACGTCGGGGTCTGAAACGCAGTATTTT. It translates to CASRTTSGSETQYF.

V is TRBV30 and J is TRBJ2-7; no reliable D call. V lost 0 bases, J lost 5 bases, and 8 bases lay in between. CDR3 length equals 12 residues. Looked up from germline, CDR1 is GTSNPN and CDR2 is SVGIG (reference sequence). DNA of the CDR3: TGTGCCTGGAGTGTCAGTTGGGACGAGCAGTACTTC. It codes for CAWSVSWDEQYF.

The V and J genes are TRBV6-5 and TRBJ1-4; 9 positions match TRBD1. The germline V gene encodes CDR1 MNHEY and CDR2 SVGAGI. The CDR3 length is 15 residues. The V gene end was trimmed by 5 bases and the J gene end by 3 bases; junction bases not matched to a gene: 4. The CDR3 spells CASSKQGAANEKLFF. Here the CDR3 DNA reads TGTGCCAGCAGTAAACAGGGGGCTGCTAATGAAAAACTGTTTTTT.

CDR3 amino acids: CASSLGGSEHGYTF. The CDR3 nucleotides read TGTGCCAGCAGCTTAGGGGGATCAGAGCATGGCTACACCTTC. The chain has TRBV7-8 and TRBJ1-2; D remains unclear. The V gene lost 1 base and the J gene lost 6 bases, with 12 bases spanning the gap. The germline V gene has CDR1 SGHVS and CDR2 FQNEAQ. The CDR3 covers 14 residues.

J is TRBJ2-1 and V is TRBV3-1 (or the pseudogene TRBV3-2); D ambiguous. The CDR3 is 14 amino acids. V shed 4 bases and J shed 5 bases, with 12 bases lying between them. CDR1 is LGHDT, CDR2 YNNKEL, per germline (reference sequence). The CDR3 nucleotides are TGTGCCAGCAGCCTAATACTATTACACAATGAGCAGTTCTTC. Protein sequence: CASSLILLHNEQFF.

This chain connects TRBV25-1 to TRBJ1-1; 7 bases line up with TRBD1. The CDR3 is 13 amino acids. CDR1 and CDR2 from the germline V gene are MGHDK and SYGVNS. The J segment lost 3 bases and the V segment lost 5 bases, leaving 3 bases of the junction unmatched. The CDR3 here is CASSSTGDTEAFF. The CDR3, as DNA: TGTGCCAGCAGTAGCACAGGGGACACTGAAGCTTTCTTT.

The chain recombines TRBV5-8 with TRBJ1-1, with D possibly being TRBD1 (6 bases). The CDR3 extends over 15 amino acids. V gave up 4 bases and J gave up 5 bases, with 18 bases separating them. Per the germline V gene, CDR1 is SGHTS and CDR2 is YDEGEE. The CDR3 sequence is CASSPTSRGQTEAFF. CDR3 in DNA: TGTGCCAGCAGCCCGACGAGCCGGGGGCAAACTGAAGCTTTCTTT.

The chain employs TRBV12-3 or TRBV12-4 and TRBJ2-2, with D uncertain. Trimming left V 2 bases short and J 3 bases short, with 4 bases between. This CDR3 has 13 amino acids. CDR3 in DNA: TGTGCCAGCAGTTTACGACACACCGGGGAGCTGTTTTTT. As protein: CASSLRHTGELFF.

The chain employs TRBV6-4 and TRBJ2-7; the D gene is possibly TRBD2 (5 bases). CDR1 and CDR2 from the germline V gene are MRHNA and SNTAGT. CDR3 size: 15 residues. V lost 4 bases and J 0 bases, leaving 13 bases between the germline ends. DNA for the CDR3: TGTGCCAGCAGTGTTCGGGGTCGGAGCTCCTACGAGCAGTACGTC. It specifies CASSVRGRSSYEQYV.

The rearrangement links TRBV5-1 to TRBJ1-1; D unclear. Trimming shortened V by 0 bases and J by 7 bases, and 7 bases separated the two germline ends. The CDR3 consists of 12 residues. Germline values: CDR1 SGHRS, CDR2 YFSETQ. The CDR3 sequence: CASSLGVGEAFF. DNA of the CDR3: TGCGCCAGCAGCTTGGGAGTAGGTGAAGCTTTCTTT.

This chain joins TRBV5-1 and TRBJ1-1; 9 bases match TRBD1. This CDR3 has 15 amino acids. The ends lost 4 bases at V and 1 base at J; junction bases unmatched: 5. Germline values: CDR1 SGHRS, CDR2 YFSETQ. CDR3 loop: CASSPGDRANTEAFF. The CDR3 DNA is TGCGCCAGCAGCCCCGGGGACAGGGCGAACACTGAAGCTTTCTTT. Full variable domain (rest looked up from reference TRBV5-1 and TRBJ1-1): KAGVTQTPRYLIKTRGQQVTLSCSPISGHRSVSWYQQTPGQGLQFLFEYFSETQRNKGNFPGRFSGRQFSNSRSEMNVSTLELGDSALYLCASSPGDRANTEAFFGQGTRLTVV.

This chain connects TRBV2 to TRBJ2-2; 7 bases fit TRBD2. The trim removed 4 bases at V and 6 bases at J, leaving 2 bases unmatched. The CDR3 has 13 residues. Germline CDR1 is SNHLY and CDR2 is FYNNEI. CDR3 bases: TGTGCCAGCAGTGCAGGGAGGGCCGGGGAGCTGTTTTTT. Translation gives CASSAGRAGELFF.

This chain uses TRBV28 with TRBJ1-2, with D perhaps TRBD1 (5 bases). CDR1 is MDHEN and CDR2 is SYDVKM in the germline V gene. Trimming removed 6 bases from V and 8 bases from J, with 19 bases in between. The CDR3 loop spans 14 amino acids. Here the CDR3 reads CASSSPGMGWGYTF. CDR3 in DNA: TGTGCCAGCAGCTCGCCAGGGATGGGGTGGGGCTACACCTTC.

V gene TRBV5-1 combines with J gene TRBJ1-6, with D perhaps matching TRBD1 (6 bases). The CDR3 is 18 amino acids. V lost 0 bases to trimming and J lost 5 bases, with 18 bases between them. Germline-derived CDR1 and CDR2 are SGHRS and YFSETQ. This chain's CDR3 is CASSLGLGGRGDNSPLHF. The CDR3 nucleotides are TGCGCCAGCAGCTTGGGCCTGGGGGGGCGAGGGGATAATTCACCCCTCCACTTT.

The rearrangement uses TRBV18 and TRBJ1-2; the D is unclear. V was trimmed by 2 bases and J by 6 bases, leaving 10 bases between them. Germline V gene sequence: CDR1 KGHSH, CDR2 LQKENI. The CDR3 consists of 13 residues. The CDR3 protein is CASSPATIDGYTF. The CDR3 DNA is TGTGCCAGCTCACCAGCGACGATAGATGGCTACACCTTC.

CDR3 sequence (DNA): TGTGCCAGCAGTGGATCCGAGACAGGGTCGAGCTCCTACGAGCAGTACGTC. Translation gives CASSGSETGSSSYEQYV. The chain employs TRBV6-4 and TRBJ2-7; 7 nucleotides align to TRBD1. Germline-derived CDR1 and CDR2 are MRHNA and SNTAGT. The length of the CDR3 is 17 residues. Trimming took 4 bases from V and 0 from J; bases not matched to a gene: 12.

The rearrangement joins TRBV13 to TRBJ1-5; 7 bases are shared with TRBD1. From germline, CDR1 is PRHDT and CDR2 FYEKMQ (reference sequence). The CDR3 covers 16 residues. The trim removed 2 bases at V and 3 bases at J, leaving 7 bases unmatched. Here the CDR3 reads CASSLNTGVVNQPQHF. DNA for the CDR3: TGTGCCAGCAGCTTAAACACAGGGGTGGTCAATCAGCCCCAGCATTTT.

The chain employs TRBV3-1 (or the pseudogene TRBV3-2) and TRBJ1-1, with D perhaps matching TRBD1 (5 bases). Trimming pared 7 bases from V and 2 bases from J, leaving 8 bases between. Germline loops: CDR1 LGHDT, CDR2 YNNKEL (reference sequence). The length of the CDR3 is 12 residues. The CDR3 loop reads CASTRGNTEAFF. CDR3 coding DNA: TGTGCCAGCACTAGGGGAAACACTGAAGCTTTCTTT.

The chain combines TRBV5-6 with TRBJ2-5; no clear D. Germline assignment: CDR1 SGHDT and CDR2 YYEEEE. The CDR3 spans 14 residues. Trimming left V 0 bases short and J 4 bases short, with 10 bases between. In DNA form, the CDR3 reads TGTGCCAGCAGCTTGGCTCGAGTAGGAGAGACCCAGTACTTC. This sequence encodes CASSLARVGETQYF.

CDR3 DNA sequence: TGTGCCAGCAGCTTGGAGACAAACTACAATGAGCAGTTCTTC. It encodes CASSLETNYNEQFF. The V gene is TRBV5-4, the J gene TRBJ2-1; D unresolved. Germline V gene sequence: CDR1 SGHNT, CDR2 YYREEE (reference sequence). Between the trimmed V and J ends, which lost 0 bases and 3 bases, there was a span of 7 bases. The CDR3 spans 14 residues.

J is TRBJ1-1 and V is TRBV11-3; D is possibly TRBD1 (6 bases). In germline, CDR1 is SGHNT, CDR2 YENEEA. The ends were cut back, 6 bases at V and 0 bases at J, with 14 bases in the middle. This CDR3 spans 15 amino acids. The CDR3 protein is CASSPSGTLNTEAFF. CDR3 nucleotide sequence: TGTGCCAGCAGTCCGAGCGGGACATTGAACACTGAAGCTTTCTTT.

The chain has TRBV2 and TRBJ1-1; D gene ambiguous. CDR1 is SNHLY and CDR2 is FYNNEI in the germline V gene. V gave up 8 bases and J gave up 0 bases, with 4 bases separating them. The CDR3 contains 11 residues. Here the CDR3 reads CASQVNTEAFF. The CDR3 bases are TGTGCCAGCCAGGTGAACACTGAAGCTTTCTTT.

This clone was seen once. The V gene is TRBV2, the J gene TRBJ2-3; 9 bases are shared with TRBD2. Germline CDR1 SNHLY, CDR2 FYNNEI. Germline trimming cut 7 bases from V and 0 bases from J; bases unmatched to any gene: 5. CDR3 length: 15 residues. The chain's CDR3 is CASKGGGASTDTQYF. CDR3 DNA sequence: TGTGCCAGCAAGGGCGGGGGGGCTAGCACAGATACGCAGTATTTT.

The V and J genes are TRBV6-5 and TRBJ2-3, with 8 bases fitting TRBD2. In germline, CDR1 is MNHEY, CDR2 SVGAGI. J gave up 2 bases and V 7 bases, and 5 bases lay outside the gene matches. The CDR3 runs 14 residues. The CDR3 loop is CASTRAGVTDTQYF. The CDR3 nucleotides are TGTGCCAGCACCCGAGCGGGGGTCACAGATACGCAGTATTTT.

V gene TRBV20-1 combines with J gene TRBJ1-1; the D gene is possibly TRBD1 (6 bases). The germline CDR1 and CDR2 sequences are DFQATT and SNEGSKA (reference sequence). Between the trimmed V and J ends, which lost 3 bases and 0 bases, there was a span of 11 bases. This CDR3 contains 14 residues. The CDR3 DNA reads TGCAGTGCTAGTTGGGGGGGCGTGAACACTGAAGCTTTCTTT. Translation gives CSASWGGVNTEAFF.

The chain combines TRBV19 with TRBJ1-5, with a possible D match to TRBD1 (6 bases). CDR1 and CDR2 from the germline V gene are LNHDA and SQIVND (reference sequence). The CDR3 length is 15 residues. Deletions cut 3 bases from V and 1 base from J, with 10 bases between. CDR3 amino acids: CASSIGQTSNQPQHF. DNA for the CDR3: TGTGCCAGTAGTATTGGACAGACCAGCAATCAGCCCCAGCATTTT. Complete variable domain (other parts from reference TRBV19 and TRBJ1-5): DGGITQSPKYLFRKEGQNVTLSCEQNLNHDAMYWYRQDPGQGLRLIYYSQIVNDFQKGDIAEGYSVSREKKESFPLTVTSAQKNPTAFYLCASSIGQTSNQPQHFGDGTRLSIL.

The chain links TRBV5-6 to TRBJ1-5, with unresolved D. Trimming left V 2 bases short and J 1 base short, with 16 bases between. Germline CDR1 SGHDT, CDR2 YYEEEE. The CDR3 is made up of 17 amino acids. CDR3 DNA: TGTGCCAGCAGCTTAAGGTACGCTTTGGGAAGCAATCAGCCCCAGCATTTT. Encoded protein: CASSLRYALGSNQPQHF. The full variable domain, rest sourced from reference TRBV5-6 and TRBJ1-5, is DAGVTQSPTHLIKTRGQQVTLRCSPKSGHDTVSWYQQALGQGPQFIFQYYEEEERQRGNFPDRFSGHQFPNYSSELNVNALLLGDSALYLCASSLRYALGSNQPQHFGDGTRLSIL.

The chain uses TRBV10-3 and TRBJ1-2, with 9 positions matching TRBD1. The CDR3 covers 15 residues. Unmatched junction bases numbered 15, after V lost 10 bases and J lost 6 bases. The germline V gene encodes CDR1 ENHRY and CDR2 SYGVKD. For the CDR3, the DNA is TGTGCCACCTCTCTAGGGACAGGGCTGGTGGATGGCTACACCTTC. Its protein product is CATSLGTGLVDGYTF.